Shown below are 22 T cell receptor beta chains from a single sample sequenced in a study of early T cells in non-severe SARS-CoV-2 infection. TCRdb analysed the 5' RACE reads with MiXCR anew, one entry per CDR3 protein. The sample lists tens of thousands of distinct CDR3 sequences; roughly 5.7% were seen once. Sequenced material: whole blood, taken at baseline. These TCRs come from an adult who was a healthcare worker with PCR-confirmed SARS-CoV-2 infection or an uninfected control (not recorded which).

This clonotype came up many times. The DNA for the CDR3 is TGTGCCAGCAGTTTACTGGGGGGGGGCGAAAAACTGTTTTTT. Protein: CASSLLGGGEKLFF. The chain combines TRBV27 with TRBJ1-4, with D perhaps TRBD1 (6 bases). The CDR3 loop spans 14 amino acids. Germline V lookup: CDR1 MNHEY, CDR2 SMNVEV (reference sequence). V was cut by 2 bases and J by 8 bases, with 12 bases left in between.

This clonotype showed up just a few times. The chain joins TRBV7-9 to TRBJ1-4; D is possibly TRBD1 (5 bases). The germline V and J ends were trimmed by 5 bases and 8 bases, with 18 bases remaining between them. The CDR3 consists of 15 residues. Per germline, CDR1 SEHNR and CDR2 FQNEAQ (reference sequence). CDR3 region: CASSTPAGAGEKLFF. The CDR3, as DNA: TGTGCCAGCAGCACGCCTGCCGGGGCAGGAGAAAAACTGTTTTTT.

The chain uses TRBV27 and TRBJ2-7; D perhaps matches TRBD1 (6 bases). CDR1 is MNHEY, CDR2 SMNVEV, per germline (reference sequence). Trimming took 6 bases from V and 0 from J, leaving 18 bases between them. This CDR3 is 16 amino acids long. Here the CDR3 DNA reads TGTGCCAGCAGGAGGCGGACAGCCTCAAGCTCCTACGAGCAGTACTTC. It codes for CASRRRTASSSYEQYF.

This clonotype has ten or more counts. The chain has TRBV5-1 and TRBJ2-1, with 9 nucleotides matching TRBD1. V gave up 4 bases and J gave up 4 bases; unmatched junction bases: 6. This CDR3 has 15 residues. Germline V CDR1 and CDR2: SGHRS, YFSETQ. CDR3 nucleotide sequence: TGCGCCAGCAGCCCCGGACAGGGGTTGTACAATGAGCAGTTCTTC. Amino acids: CASSPGQGLYNEQFF. Complete variable domain (other parts from reference TRBV5-1 and TRBJ2-1): KAGVTQTPRYLIKTRGQQVTLSCSPISGHRSVSWYQQTPGQGLQFLFEYFSETQRNKGNFPGRFSGRQFSNSRSEMNVSTLELGDSALYLCASSPGQGLYNEQFFGPGTRLTVL.

The chain couples TRBV12-5 to TRBJ2-5; weak D call: TRBD2 (5 bases). Germline V gene lookup returns CDR1 LGHNT and CDR2 FRNRAP. Trimming removed 5 bases at V and 5 bases at J, with 15 bases between. This CDR3 region has 14 residues. DNA for the CDR3: TGTGCTAGTGGTCGGGGTGTGGTAGGCGAGACCCAGTACTTC. Protein sequence: CASGRGVVGETQYF.

This clonotype was counted between two and nine times. The V call is TRBV12-3 or TRBV12-4, the J call TRBJ2-4; D call uncertain. The germline V and J ends were trimmed by 3 bases and 12 bases, with 12 bases remaining between them. The CDR3 is 12 amino acids. The CDR3 protein is CASSFVSRTQYF. The CDR3 DNA reads TGTGCCAGCAGTTTTGTTAGTCGAACTCAGTACTTC.

The genes are TRBV7-2 and TRBJ2-5; 8 bases are a match to TRBD2. The V gene's germline CDR1 is SGHTA and CDR2 FQGNSA. There are 14 residues in the CDR3. Germline trimming cut 1 base from V and 5 bases from J; bases unmatched to any gene: 3. The chain's CDR3 is CASSLVAGRETQYF. Written as DNA, the CDR3 is TGTGCCAGCAGCTTAGTAGCGGGACGGGAGACCCAGTACTTC.

This clonotype is medium-sized (0.01 to 0.1%) within its sample. This sequence joins TRBV7-6 and TRBJ1-4; 7 bases map to TRBD1. Per the germline V gene, CDR1 is SGHVS and CDR2 is FNYEAQ. V trimming: 4 bases; J trimming: 7 bases; junction bases outside the gene matches: 3. The CDR3 runs 13 residues. CDR3 sequence: CASSSRDSEKLFF. The CDR3, as DNA: TGTGCCAGCAGCTCCCGGGACAGTGAAAAACTGTTTTTT.

This clonotype was recorded many times. This chain connects TRBV20-1 to TRBJ2-1, with 9 bases identical to TRBD2. This CDR3 has 18 amino acids. Per germline, CDR1 DFQATT and CDR2 SNEGSKA (reference sequence). Losses at the gene ends were 0 bases for V and 3 bases for J; bases not matched to a gene: 12. The CDR3 loop is CSARERNAAGGSYNEQFF. CDR3 bases: TGCAGTGCTAGAGAAAGAAACGCAGCGGGAGGTAGCTACAATGAGCAGTTCTTC.

The CDR3 loop reads CASSYFSPGGRNIQYF. As DNA, the CDR3 is TGTGCCAGCAGTTACTTTTCCCCGGGCGGGAGAAACATTCAGTACTTC. The chain is built from TRBV6-2 or TRBV6-3 and TRBJ2-4, with TRBD2 matching over 7 bases. With 1 base clipped from V and 6 bases from J, the junction kept 9 bases outside the gene matches. This CDR3 comprises 16 residues. CDR1 is MNHEY and CDR2 is SVGEGT in the germline V gene.

This clonotype was picked up many times. V is TRBV30 and J is TRBJ2-2, with TRBD2 matching 9 bases. After removal of 0 bases from V and 14 bases from J, the junction contained 7 bases not matched to a gene. Germline CDR1 is GTSNPN and CDR2 is SVGIG (reference sequence). The CDR3 covers 13 residues. CDR3 in DNA: TGTGCCTGGAGTGTAGGCGGGAGGGCCAACCTGTTTTTT. Translation gives CAWSVGGRANLFF.

Concerning this clonotype itself: Given a much more abundant clone one base away, this may be a read error. This chain uses TRBV5-1 with TRBJ1-1; possible D gene TRBD1, 5 bases. Per germline, CDR1 SGHRS and CDR2 YFSETQ. This CDR3 spans 15 amino acids. Here the CDR3 reads CASSPPAGPNTETFF. For the CDR3, the DNA is TGCGCCAGCAGCCCACCTGCAGGGCCCAACACTGAAACTTTCTTT.

This clonotype was seen more than once but under ten times. V gene TRBV20-1 combines with J gene TRBJ1-2; D remains ambiguous. Looked up from germline, CDR1 is DFQATT and CDR2 is SNEGSKA (reference sequence). The CDR3 totals 14 residues. The V gene lost 0 bases and the J gene lost 6 bases, with 14 bases spanning the gap. The chain's CDR3 is CSARDKAGLHGYTF. CDR3 DNA: TGCAGTGCTAGAGATAAGGCGGGATTACATGGCTACACCTTC.

This clonotype was detected ten times or more. CDR3 sequence: CASRSDRSHEQYF. The CDR3 DNA follows: TGTGCCAGCAGGTCCGACCGTAGCCACGAGCAGTACTTC. The chain couples TRBV5-6 to TRBJ2-7; D remains unclear. The CDR3 has 13 residues. Germline-derived CDR1 and CDR2 are SGHDT and YYEEEE. V was clipped by 5 bases and J by 5 bases, with 14 bases between them.

This clonotype was picked up many times. This chain uses TRBV11-2 with TRBJ2-1, with D uncertain. The CDR3 runs to 16 residues. V was pared by 1 base and J by 0 bases, with 10 bases between. CDR1 is SGHAT, CDR2 FQNNGV, per germline. The CDR3 DNA follows: TGTGCCAGCAGCTTAGGTTACTCGAGCTCCTACAATGAGCAGTTCTTC. Translating gives CASSLGYSSSYNEQFF. Full variable domain (remainder filled in from reference TRBV11-2 and TRBJ2-1): EAGVAQSPRYKIIEKRQSVAFWCNPISGHATLYWYQQILGQGPKLLIQFQNNGVVDDSQLPKDRFSAERLKGVDSTLKIQPAKLEDSAVYLCASSLGYSSSYNEQFFGPGTRLTVL.

This clonotype has ten or more counts. V is TRBV28 and J is TRBJ2-5, with unresolved D. V was shortened by 2 bases and J by 7 bases, with 8 bases between the two germline ends. Looked up from germline, CDR1 is MDHEN and CDR2 is SYDVKM. This CDR3 region has 12 residues. The CDR3 nucleotides read TGTGCCAGCAGTTTAAAAGATGGGACCCAGTACTTC. Translated: CASSLKDGTQYF. The whole variable domain, filled in from reference TRBV28 and TRBJ2-5, reads DVKVTQSSRYLVKRTGEKVFLECVQDMDHENMFWYRQDPGLGLRLIYFSYDVKMKEKGDIPEGYSVSREKKERFSLILESASTNQTSMYLCASSLKDGTQYFGPGTRLLVL.

This clonotype was detected many times. The chain has TRBV24-1 and TRBJ2-3; 7 bases fit TRBD2. CDR3 length equals 19 residues. Germline CDR1 is KGHDR and CDR2 is SFDVKD. The ends lost 3 bases at V and 3 bases at J; junction bases unmatched: 17. The CDR3: CATSDPYRPSGTWTDTQYF. CDR3 sequence (DNA): TGTGCCACCAGTGATCCGTATCGACCGAGCGGGACGTGGACAGATACGCAGTATTTT.

By proportion, this clonotype is medium-sized. CDR3 nucleotides: TGTGCCAGCAGTTTCAGGGCCAACTATGGCTACACCTTC. This sequence encodes CASSFRANYGYTF. The V call is TRBV12-3 or TRBV12-4, the J call TRBJ1-2, with D perhaps matching TRBD1 (5 bases). This CDR3 region has 13 residues. V was cut by 3 bases and J by 2 bases, with 7 bases left in between.

This clonotype appeared a few times. This chain uses TRBV19 with TRBJ2-2; 7 bases align to TRBD2. The CDR3 has 15 residues. J was trimmed by 6 bases and V by 4 bases; bases with no gene match: 8. Germline CDR1 is LNHDA and CDR2 is SQIVND (reference sequence). CDR3 nucleotides: TGTGCCAGTAGTACGCCGGGACTACCTGCCGGGGAGCTGTTTTTT. Protein product: CASSTPGLPAGELFF.

Details on this clonotype: A much larger clone is a single base away; this may be a read error. The chain employs TRBV29-1 and TRBJ2-5; 7 nucleotides agree with TRBD1. The CDR3 has 13 amino acids. Germline lookup yields CDR1 SQVTM and CDR2 ANQGSEA. CDR3 nucleotides: TGCAGCGTGCCGGGACAGTTCTTAGAGTCCCAGTACTTC. This encodes CSVPGQFLESQYF. Full variable domain (rest looked up from reference TRBV29-1 and TRBJ2-5): SAVISQKPSRDICQRGTSLTIQCQVDSQVTMMFWYRQQPGQSLTLIATANQGSEATYESGFVIDKFPISRPNLTFSTLTVSNMSPEDSSIYLCSVPGQFLESQYFGPGTRLLVL.

This clonotype has only a few counts. CDR3 loop: CASSSRGVSYEQYF. The CDR3 nucleotides read TGTGCCAGCAGCTCGCGGGGGGTATCCTACGAGCAGTACTTC. The V gene is TRBV7-2, the J gene TRBJ2-7; 8 nucleotides align to TRBD2. The V gene end was trimmed by 4 bases and the J gene end by 1 base; junction bases not matched to a gene: 3. The germline gives CDR1 SGHTA, CDR2 FQGNSA. CDR3 length equals 14 residues.

This clonotype showed up just a few times. The CDR3 DNA sequence: TGTGCCAGCAAGGACGGGAGAAACTATGGCTACACCTTC. Translated, it gives CASKDGRNYGYTF. The rearrangement joins TRBV28 to TRBJ1-2; D remains ambiguous. V lost 7 bases and J lost 2, with 11 bases in between. This CDR3 is 13 amino acids long. CDR1 is MDHEN and CDR2 is SYDVKM in the germline V gene.